The clone carrying this T cell receptor beta chain was seen a single time. Its antigen is still unknown. This record belongs to a study of cytomegalovirus exposure and HLA in healthy donors. Study-wide results and limits: In a later analysis, donors in an Asian-associated ancestry cluster reportedly had fewer N-insertions in productive TCRs than the cohort mean.

The primer mix had 60 Vbeta and 13 Jbeta primers. Only in-frame clones appear in the TCRdb table, and some are missing; sequencing was by immunoSEQ multiplex PCR. The data show around 150,000 clones, with 70% seen just once and 4% to 5% held by the top ten. Each of the donors was a healthy bone marrow donor. Germline V gene data show CDR1 as SGHNT and CDR2 as YYREEE (reference sequence). The CDR3 consists of 13 residues. Deletions cut 4 bases from V and 6 bases from J, with 11 bases between. The material sequenced was PBMCs. The receptor was isolated from a man between 18 and 35 years old in good health and CMV-seropositive. The J gene is TRBJ2-1, the V gene TRBV5-4; D uncertain. CDR3 loop: CASSRSRPNEQFF. The CDR3 coding sequence is TGTGCCAGCAGCCGGAGTCGCCCCAATGAGCAGTTCTTC. Variable domain in full (rest from reference TRBV5-4 and TRBJ2-1): ETGVTQSPTHLIKTRGQQVTLRCSSQSGHNTVSWYQQALGQGPQFIFQYYREEENGRGNFPPRFSGLQFPNYSSELNVNALELDDSALYLCASSRSRPNEQFFGPGTRLTVL.